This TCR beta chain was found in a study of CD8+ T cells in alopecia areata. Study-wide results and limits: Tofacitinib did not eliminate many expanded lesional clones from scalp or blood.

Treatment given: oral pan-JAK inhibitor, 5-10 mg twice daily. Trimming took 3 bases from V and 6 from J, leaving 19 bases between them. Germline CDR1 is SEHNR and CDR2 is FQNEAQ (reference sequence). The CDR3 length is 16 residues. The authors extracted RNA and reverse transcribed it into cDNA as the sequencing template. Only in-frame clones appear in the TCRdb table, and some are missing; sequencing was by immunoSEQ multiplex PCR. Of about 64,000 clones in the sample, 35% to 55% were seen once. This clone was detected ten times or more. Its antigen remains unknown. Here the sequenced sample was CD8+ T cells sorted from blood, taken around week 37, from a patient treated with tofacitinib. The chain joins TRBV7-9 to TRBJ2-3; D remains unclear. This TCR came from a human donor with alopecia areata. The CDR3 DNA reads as TGTGCCAGCAGCTTTCGCCCAGACATTCAAATGGATACGCAGTATTTT. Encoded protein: CASSFRPDIQMDTQYF. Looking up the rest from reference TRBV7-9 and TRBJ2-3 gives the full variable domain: DTGVSQNPRHKITKRGQNVTFRCDPISEHNRLYWYRQTLGQGPEFLTYFQNEAQLEKSRLLSDRFSAERPKGSFSTLEIQRTEQGDSAMYLCASSFRPDIQMDTQYFGPGTRLTVL.